This TCR beta chain was profiled in a study of blood T cells in healthy people across ages. Per-sample yields of isolated PBMCs were at least 6.5 million. Trimming removed 5 bases from V and 2 bases from J; junction bases left unmatched: 9. The germline gives CDR1 MDHEN, CDR2 SYDVKM. This CDR3 spans 16 amino acids. Primed by a sample-barcoded 5' primer and a J-beta primer mix, a second PCR proceeded for about 7 to 11 cycles. TCRdb redid the calling of the 5' RACE reads with MiXCR, one entry per CDR3 protein. The sample carries nearly 1 million distinct CDR3 sequences, approximately 50% recorded once. To note about this clonotype: Antigen specificity is unknown.

Study results and limitations: Long-lived and aged donors differed, with more naive CD4+ cells and higher diversity in the long-lived. As age increased, TCR beta diversity per million T cells fell in a roughly linear fashion.

The clonotype was recovered from a woman aged 60-75 years in good health. Input material: blood. This chain uses TRBV28 with TRBJ2-7; 10 bases line up with TRBD1. Here the CDR3 reads CASSHRDRGLTYEQYF. In DNA form, the CDR3 reads TGTGCCAGCAGTCACAGGGACAGGGGCTTGACCTACGAGCAGTACTTC.